This TCR beta chain originates from a study of T cell responses to AZD1222 COVID-19 vaccine. Broader study findings: Distributed over spike, vaccine-associated CD4 TCRs predominated at 160-218 and 743-854.

Data came from immunoSEQ multiplex PCR; TCRdb stores just in-frame clones and leaves some out. The sample consists of around 190,000 clones, 94% of them appearing once. Comment on this clone: Its antigen is not known.

The CDR3 totals 11 residues. V was cut by 7 bases and J by 7 bases, with 11 bases left in between. Germline CDR1 is MDHEN and CDR2 is SYDVKM. This chain connects TRBV28 to TRBJ2-7; D is possibly TRBD1 (5 bases). The TCR originated in an adult who received the AZD1222 COVID-19 vaccine. The material was peripheral blood, obtained 28 days after the second AZD1222 dose. The chain's CDR3 is CASTQGREQYF. CDR3 nucleotides: TGTGCCAGCACCCAGGGAAGGGAGCAGTACTTC. The variable domain in full, completed from reference TRBV28 and TRBJ2-7, reads DVKVTQSSRYLVKRTGEKVFLECVQDMDHENMFWYRQDPGLGLRLIYFSYDVKMKEKGDIPEGYSVSREKKERFSLILESASTNQTSMYLCASTQGREQYFGPGTRLTVT.